This T cell receptor beta chain was captured in a study of shared clonotypes between healthy human individuals. CDR1 is ENHRY, CDR2 SYGVKD, per germline. The CDR3 is 14 amino acids. The germline V and J ends were trimmed by 6 bases and 3 bases, with 15 bases remaining between them. General study results and limits: Shared across several donors were about 4.6% of the naive CD4 clonotypes. It was the non-shared clonotypes that had lower generation probabilities than clonotypes shared by all four donors. Estimated richness was generally greater in naive than memory subsets.

Note on this clone: What it binds is not known.

Deep-level settings were used for running the assay. Profiling relied on immunoSEQ multiplex PCR, and the TCRdb table lists in-frame clones only, not all of them. The data show about 2.4 million clones, about 92% seen once. The sample consisted of naive CD4+ T cells sorted from blood. Subset noted: CD45RA+ positively selected. The receptor comes from a man between 18 and 29 years old in good health. J is TRBJ2-7 and V is TRBV10-3; weak D call: TRBD1 (7 bases). This CDR3 is CAIREGAGNYEQYF. The CDR3 bases are TGTGCCATCAGGGAGGGGGCTGGGAACTACGAGCAGTACTTC.